This note documents a single T cell receptor (beta chain) sequence. Its antigen is still unknown. CDR3 length equals 14 residues. V was trimmed by 4 bases and J by 4 bases, leaving 14 bases between them. Germline lookup yields CDR1 SQVTM and CDR2 ANQGSEA. TCRdb's copy holds only in-frame clones and misses some; the assay was immunoSEQ multiplex PCR. The table has roughly 130,000 clones, 91% seen once; the top ten hold approximately 10%. This record comes from a study of cytotoxic CD8 clonotypes in ibrutinib-treated CLL. Study summary: Patient counts were around 11 relapsed/refractory, 15 treatment-naive and around 17 IGHV unmutated. Response sampling came at median roughly 12 months of treatment, ranging about 6 to 40 months. Notes on the study in general: Starting clonality was above that of age-matched healthy donors and tracked circulating CD8+ T-cell counts. Sustained-remission and progressing patients diverged in sampling times.

This TCR was recovered from a human donor with chronic lymphocytic leukemia. The V and J genes are TRBV29-1 and TRBJ1-5; D is perhaps TRBD1 (5 bases). The source was PBMCs, collected after 12 months of ibrutinib treatment. The CDR3 coding sequence is TGCAGCGTTGGAGAGGGGATTGGGAATCAGCCCCAGCATTTT. It translates to CSVGEGIGNQPQHF.